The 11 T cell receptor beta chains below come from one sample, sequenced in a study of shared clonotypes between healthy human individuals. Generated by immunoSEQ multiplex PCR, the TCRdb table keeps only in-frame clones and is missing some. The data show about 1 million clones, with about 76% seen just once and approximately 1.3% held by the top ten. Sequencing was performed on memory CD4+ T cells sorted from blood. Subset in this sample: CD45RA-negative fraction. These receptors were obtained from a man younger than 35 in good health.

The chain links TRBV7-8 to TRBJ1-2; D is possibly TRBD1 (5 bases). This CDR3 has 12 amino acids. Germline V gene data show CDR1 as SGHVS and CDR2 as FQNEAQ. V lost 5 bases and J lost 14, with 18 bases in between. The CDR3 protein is CASSQYPRARTF. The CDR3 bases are TGTGCCAGCAGCCAGTACCCCAGGGCGCGGACCTTC.

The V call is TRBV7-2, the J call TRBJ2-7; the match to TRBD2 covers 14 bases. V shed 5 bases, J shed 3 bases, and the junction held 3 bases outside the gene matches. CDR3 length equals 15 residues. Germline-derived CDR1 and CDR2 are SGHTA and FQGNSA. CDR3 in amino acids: CASSRGTSGSYEQYF. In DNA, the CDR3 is TGTGCCAGCAGCCGTGGGACTAGCGGGAGCTACGAGCAGTACTTC.

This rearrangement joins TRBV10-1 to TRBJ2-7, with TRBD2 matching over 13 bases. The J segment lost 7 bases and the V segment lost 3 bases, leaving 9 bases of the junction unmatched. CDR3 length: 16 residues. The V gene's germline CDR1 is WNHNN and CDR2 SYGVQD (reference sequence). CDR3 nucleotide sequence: TGCGCCAGCAGTGATCCGGGACTAGCGGGGTCCCTGGAGCAGTACTTC. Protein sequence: CASSDPGLAGSLEQYF.

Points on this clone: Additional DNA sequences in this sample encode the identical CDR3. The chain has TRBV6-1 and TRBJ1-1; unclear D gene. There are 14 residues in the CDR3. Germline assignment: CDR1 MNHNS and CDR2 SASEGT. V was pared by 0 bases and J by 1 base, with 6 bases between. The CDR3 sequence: CASSEANKNTEAFF. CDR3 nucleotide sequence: TGTGCCAGCAGTGAAGCGAACAAGAACACTGAAGCTTTCTTT.

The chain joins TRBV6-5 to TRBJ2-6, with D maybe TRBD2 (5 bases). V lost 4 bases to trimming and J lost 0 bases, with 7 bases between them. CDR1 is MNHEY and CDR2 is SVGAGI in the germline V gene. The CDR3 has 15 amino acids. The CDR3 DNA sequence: TGTGCCAGCAGTTTAGGGAGCTCTGGGGCCAACGTCCTGACTTTC. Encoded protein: CASSLGSSGANVLTF.

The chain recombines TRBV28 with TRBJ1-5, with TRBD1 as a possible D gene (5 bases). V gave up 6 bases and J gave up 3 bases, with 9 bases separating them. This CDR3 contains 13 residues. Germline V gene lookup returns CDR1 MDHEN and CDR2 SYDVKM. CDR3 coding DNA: TGTGCCAGCAGCGACAGAGTCAATCAGCCCCAGCATTTT. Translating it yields CASSDRVNQPQHF.

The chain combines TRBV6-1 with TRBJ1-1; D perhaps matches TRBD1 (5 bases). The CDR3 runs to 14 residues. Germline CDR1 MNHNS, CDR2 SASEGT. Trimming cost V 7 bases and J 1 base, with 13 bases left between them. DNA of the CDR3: TGTGCCAGCACGTGGACGGGGGGGAACACTGAAGCTTTCTTT. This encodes CASTWTGGNTEAFF.

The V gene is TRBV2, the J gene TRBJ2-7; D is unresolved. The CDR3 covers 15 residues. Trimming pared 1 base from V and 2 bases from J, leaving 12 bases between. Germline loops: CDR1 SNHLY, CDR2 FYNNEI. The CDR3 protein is CASSEGPLGAYEQYF. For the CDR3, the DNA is TGTGCCAGCAGTGAAGGTCCCCTCGGCGCCTACGAGCAGTACTTC.

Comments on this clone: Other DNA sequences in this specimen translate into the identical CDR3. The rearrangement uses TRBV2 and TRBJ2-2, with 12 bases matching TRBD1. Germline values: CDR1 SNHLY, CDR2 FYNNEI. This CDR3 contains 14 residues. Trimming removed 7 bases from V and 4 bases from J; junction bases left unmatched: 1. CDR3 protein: CASTGQGATGELFF. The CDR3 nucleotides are TGTGCCAGCACGGGACAGGGGGCCACCGGGGAGCTGTTTTTT.

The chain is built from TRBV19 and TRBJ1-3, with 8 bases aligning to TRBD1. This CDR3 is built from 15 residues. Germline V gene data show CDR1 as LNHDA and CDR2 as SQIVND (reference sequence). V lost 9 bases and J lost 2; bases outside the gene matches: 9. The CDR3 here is CASLPPTGAGNTIYF. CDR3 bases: TGTGCCAGCCTCCCCCCGACAGGGGCTGGAAACACCATATATTTT.

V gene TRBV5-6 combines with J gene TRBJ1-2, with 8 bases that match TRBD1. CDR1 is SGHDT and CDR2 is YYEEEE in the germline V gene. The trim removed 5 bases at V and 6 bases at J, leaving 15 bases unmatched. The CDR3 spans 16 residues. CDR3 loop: CASRQMGGRTGNGYTF. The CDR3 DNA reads TGTGCCAGCAGACAGATGGGGGGTAGGACAGGGAATGGCTACACCTTC.